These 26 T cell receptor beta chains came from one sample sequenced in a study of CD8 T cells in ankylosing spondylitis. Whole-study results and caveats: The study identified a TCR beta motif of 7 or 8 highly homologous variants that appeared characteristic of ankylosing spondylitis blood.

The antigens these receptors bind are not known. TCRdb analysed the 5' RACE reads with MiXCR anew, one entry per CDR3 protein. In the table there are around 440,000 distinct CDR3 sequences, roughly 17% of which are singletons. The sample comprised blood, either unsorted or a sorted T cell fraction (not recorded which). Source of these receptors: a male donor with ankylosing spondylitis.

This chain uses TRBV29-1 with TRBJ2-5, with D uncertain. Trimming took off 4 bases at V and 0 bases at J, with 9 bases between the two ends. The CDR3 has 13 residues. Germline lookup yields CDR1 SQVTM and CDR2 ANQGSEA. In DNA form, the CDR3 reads TGCAGCGTTGGGGGTGATTACCAAGAGACCCAGTACTTC. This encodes CSVGGDYQETQYF.

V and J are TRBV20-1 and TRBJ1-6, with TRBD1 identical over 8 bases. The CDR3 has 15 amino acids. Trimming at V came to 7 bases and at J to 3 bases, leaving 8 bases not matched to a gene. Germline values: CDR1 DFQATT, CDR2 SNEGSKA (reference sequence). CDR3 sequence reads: CSGEPTGGYNSPLHF. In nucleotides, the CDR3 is TGCAGTGGGGAGCCAACAGGGGGCTATAATTCACCCCTCCACTTT.

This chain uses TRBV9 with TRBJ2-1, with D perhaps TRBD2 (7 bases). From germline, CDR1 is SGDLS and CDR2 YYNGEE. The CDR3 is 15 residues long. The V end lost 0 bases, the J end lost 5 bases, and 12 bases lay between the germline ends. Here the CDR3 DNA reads TGTGCCAGCAGCGTAGGTTGGGGGGGCAACAATGAGCAGTTCTTC. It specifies CASSVGWGGNNEQFF.

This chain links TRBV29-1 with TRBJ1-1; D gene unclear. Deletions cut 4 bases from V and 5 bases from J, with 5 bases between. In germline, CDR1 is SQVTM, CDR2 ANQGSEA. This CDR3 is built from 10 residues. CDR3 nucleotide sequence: TGCAGCGTTGCCTTAACTGAAGCTTTCTTT. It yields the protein CSVALTEAFF.

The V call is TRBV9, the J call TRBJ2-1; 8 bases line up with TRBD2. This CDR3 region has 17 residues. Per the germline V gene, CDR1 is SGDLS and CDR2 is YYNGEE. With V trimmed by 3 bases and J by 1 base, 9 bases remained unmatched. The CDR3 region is CASSANGLANSYNEQFF. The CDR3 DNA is TGTGCCAGCAGCGCCAACGGACTAGCTAATTCCTACAATGAGCAGTTCTTC.

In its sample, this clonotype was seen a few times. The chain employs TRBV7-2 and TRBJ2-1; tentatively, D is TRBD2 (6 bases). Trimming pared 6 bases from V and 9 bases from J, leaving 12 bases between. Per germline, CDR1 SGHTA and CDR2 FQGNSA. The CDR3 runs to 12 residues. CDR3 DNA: TGTGCCAGCAGACGACTAGTTCCTGAGCAGTTCTTC. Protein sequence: CASRRLVPEQFF.

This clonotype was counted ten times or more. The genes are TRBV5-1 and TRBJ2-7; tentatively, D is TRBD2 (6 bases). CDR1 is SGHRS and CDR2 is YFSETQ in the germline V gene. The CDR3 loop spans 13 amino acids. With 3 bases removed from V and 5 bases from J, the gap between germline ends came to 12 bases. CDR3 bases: TGCGCCAGCAGCTCGGGACTGCAAAACGAGCAGTACTTC. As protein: CASSSGLQNEQYF.

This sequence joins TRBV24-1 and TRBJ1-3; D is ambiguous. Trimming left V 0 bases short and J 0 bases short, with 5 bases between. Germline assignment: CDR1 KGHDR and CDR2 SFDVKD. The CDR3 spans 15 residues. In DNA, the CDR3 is TGTGCCACCAGTGATTTGGGCCCCTCTGGAAACACCATATATTTT. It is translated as CATSDLGPSGNTIYF.

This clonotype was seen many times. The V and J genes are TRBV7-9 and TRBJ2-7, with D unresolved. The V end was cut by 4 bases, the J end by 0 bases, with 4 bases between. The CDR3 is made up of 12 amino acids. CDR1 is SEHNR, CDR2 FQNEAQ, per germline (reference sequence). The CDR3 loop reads CASSSTSYEQYF. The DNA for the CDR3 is TGTGCCAGCAGCTCAACCTCCTACGAGCAGTACTTC.

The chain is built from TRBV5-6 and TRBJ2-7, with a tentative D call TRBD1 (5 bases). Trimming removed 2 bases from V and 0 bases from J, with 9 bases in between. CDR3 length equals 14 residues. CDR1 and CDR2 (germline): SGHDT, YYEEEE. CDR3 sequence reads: CASSFGALSYEQYF. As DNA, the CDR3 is TGTGCCAGCAGCTTTGGGGCCCTCTCCTACGAGCAGTACTTC. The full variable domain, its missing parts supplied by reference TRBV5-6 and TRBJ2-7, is DAGVTQSPTHLIKTRGQQVTLRCSPKSGHDTVSWYQQALGQGPQFIFQYYEEEERQRGNFPDRFSGHQFPNYSSELNVNALLLGDSALYLCASSFGALSYEQYFGPGTRLTVT.

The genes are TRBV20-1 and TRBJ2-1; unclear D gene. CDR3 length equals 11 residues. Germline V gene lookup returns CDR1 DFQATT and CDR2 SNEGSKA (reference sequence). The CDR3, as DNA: TGCAGCTGGAGCTCCTACAATGAGCAGTTCTTC. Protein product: CSWSSYNEQFF.

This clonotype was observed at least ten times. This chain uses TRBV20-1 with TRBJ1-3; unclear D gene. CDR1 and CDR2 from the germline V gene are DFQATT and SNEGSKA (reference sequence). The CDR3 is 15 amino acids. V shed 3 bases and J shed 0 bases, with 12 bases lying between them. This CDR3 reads CSASFGFDSGNTIYF. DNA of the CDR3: TGCAGTGCTAGCTTTGGCTTTGACTCTGGAAACACCATATATTTT.

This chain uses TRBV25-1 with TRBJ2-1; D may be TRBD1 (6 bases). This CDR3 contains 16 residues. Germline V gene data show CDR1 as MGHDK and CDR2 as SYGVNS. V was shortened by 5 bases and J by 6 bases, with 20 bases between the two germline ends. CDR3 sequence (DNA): TGTGCCAGCAGTAAAACAACAGGGTTAGGAGGCAATGAGCAGTTCTTC. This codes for CASSKTTGLGGNEQFF. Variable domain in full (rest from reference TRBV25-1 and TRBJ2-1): EADIYQTPRYLVIGTGKKITLECSQTMGHDKMYWYQQDPGMELHLIHYSYGVNSTEKGDLSSESTVSRIRTEHFPLTLESARPSHTSQYLCASSKTTGLGGNEQFFGPGTRLTVL.

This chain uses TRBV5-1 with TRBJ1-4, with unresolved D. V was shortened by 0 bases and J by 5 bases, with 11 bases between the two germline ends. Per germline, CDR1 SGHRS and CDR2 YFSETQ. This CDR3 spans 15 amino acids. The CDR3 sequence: CASSLVASSNEKLFF. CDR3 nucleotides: TGCGCCAGCAGCTTGGTGGCGAGCTCGAATGAAAAACTGTTTTTT.

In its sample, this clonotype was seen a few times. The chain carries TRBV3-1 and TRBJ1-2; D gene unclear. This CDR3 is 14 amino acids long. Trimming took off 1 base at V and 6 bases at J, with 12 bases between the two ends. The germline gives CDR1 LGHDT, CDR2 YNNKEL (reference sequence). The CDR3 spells CASSQGAGGNGYTF. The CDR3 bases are TGTGCCAGCAGCCAAGGTGCCGGAGGGAATGGCTACACCTTC. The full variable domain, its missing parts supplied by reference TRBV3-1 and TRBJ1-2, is DTAVSQTPKYLVTQMGNDKSIKCEQNLGHDTMYWYKQDSKKFLKIMFSYNNKELIINETVPNRFSPKSPDKAHLNLHINSLELGDSAVYFCASSQGAGGNGYTFGSGTRLTVV.

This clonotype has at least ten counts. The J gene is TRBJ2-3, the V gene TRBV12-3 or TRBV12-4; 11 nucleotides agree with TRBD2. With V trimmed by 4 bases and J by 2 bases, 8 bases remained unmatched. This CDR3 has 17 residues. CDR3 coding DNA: TGTGCCAGCAGTTCCTTAGCGGGGGGGCTGGACACAGATACGCAGTATTTT. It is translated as CASSSLAGGLDTDTQYF.

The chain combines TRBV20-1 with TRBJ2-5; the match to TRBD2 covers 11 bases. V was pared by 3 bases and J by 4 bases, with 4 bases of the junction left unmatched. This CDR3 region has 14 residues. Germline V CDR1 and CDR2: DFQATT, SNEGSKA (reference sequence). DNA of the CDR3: TGCAGTGCTAGGGTAGCGGGAGGGCCAGAGACCCAGTACTTC. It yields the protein CSARVAGGPETQYF.

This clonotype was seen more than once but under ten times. CDR3 region: CASSYIGTNPTDTQYF. The CDR3 DNA sequence: TGCGCCAGCAGCTATATAGGGACTAACCCCACAGATACGCAGTATTTT. The chain links TRBV5-1 to TRBJ2-3; TRBD2 matches 7 bases. The V gene end was trimmed by 3 bases and the J gene end by 2 bases; junction bases not matched to a gene: 9. CDR3 length: 16 residues. From germline, CDR1 is SGHRS and CDR2 YFSETQ.

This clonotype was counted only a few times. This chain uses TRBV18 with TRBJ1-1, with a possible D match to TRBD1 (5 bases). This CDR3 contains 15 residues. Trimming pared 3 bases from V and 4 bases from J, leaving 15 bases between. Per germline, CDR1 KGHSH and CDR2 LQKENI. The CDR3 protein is CASSPDQGRSTEAFF. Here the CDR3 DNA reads TGTGCCAGCTCACCGGATCAGGGACGATCCACTGAAGCTTTCTTT.

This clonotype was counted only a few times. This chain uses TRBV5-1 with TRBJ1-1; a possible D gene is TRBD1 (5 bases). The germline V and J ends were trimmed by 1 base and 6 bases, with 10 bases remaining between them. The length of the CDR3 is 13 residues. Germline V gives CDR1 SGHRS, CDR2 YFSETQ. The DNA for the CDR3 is TGCGCCAGCAGCTTGCTCCAGGGCGCTGAAGCTTTCTTT. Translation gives CASSLLQGAEAFF.

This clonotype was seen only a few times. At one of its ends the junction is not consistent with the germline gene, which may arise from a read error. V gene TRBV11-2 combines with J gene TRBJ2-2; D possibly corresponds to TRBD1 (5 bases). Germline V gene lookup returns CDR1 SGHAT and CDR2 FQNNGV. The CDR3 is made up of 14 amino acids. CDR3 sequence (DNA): TGTGACAGCAGCAGACAGTTGAACACCGGGGAGCTGTTTTTT. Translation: CDSSRQLNTGELFF.

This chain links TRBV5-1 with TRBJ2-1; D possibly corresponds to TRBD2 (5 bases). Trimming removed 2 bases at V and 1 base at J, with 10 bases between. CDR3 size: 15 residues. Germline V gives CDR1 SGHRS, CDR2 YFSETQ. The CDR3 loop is CASSFIPGSYNEQFF. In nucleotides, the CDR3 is TGCGCCAGCAGCTTCATCCCGGGGTCCTACAATGAGCAGTTCTTC. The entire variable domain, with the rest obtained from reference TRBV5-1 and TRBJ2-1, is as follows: KAGVTQTPRYLIKTRGQQVTLSCSPISGHRSVSWYQQTPGQGLQFLFEYFSETQRNKGNFPGRFSGRQFSNSRSEMNVSTLELGDSALYLCASSFIPGSYNEQFFGPGTRLTVL.

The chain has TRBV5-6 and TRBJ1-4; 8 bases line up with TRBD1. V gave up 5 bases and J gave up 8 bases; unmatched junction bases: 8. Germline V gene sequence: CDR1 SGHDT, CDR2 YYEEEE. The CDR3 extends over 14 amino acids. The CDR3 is CASRRQGTGEKLFF. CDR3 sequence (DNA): TGTGCCAGCAGACGACAGGGGACGGGAGAAAAACTGTTTTTT.

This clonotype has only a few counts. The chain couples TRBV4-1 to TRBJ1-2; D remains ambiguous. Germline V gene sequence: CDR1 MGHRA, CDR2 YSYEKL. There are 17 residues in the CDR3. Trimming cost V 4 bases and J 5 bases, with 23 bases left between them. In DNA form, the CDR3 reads TGCGCCAGCAGCCGTACCGGGCCAGGAGAGATGGGATATGGCTACACCTTC. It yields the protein CASSRTGPGEMGYGYTF.

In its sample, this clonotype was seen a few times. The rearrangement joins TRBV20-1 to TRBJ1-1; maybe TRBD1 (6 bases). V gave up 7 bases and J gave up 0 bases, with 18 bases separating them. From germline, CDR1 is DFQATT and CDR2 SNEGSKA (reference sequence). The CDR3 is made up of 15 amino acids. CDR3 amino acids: CSVRGPDSLNTEAFF. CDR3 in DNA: TGCAGTGTCCGGGGCCCGGACAGCCTGAACACTGAAGCTTTCTTT.

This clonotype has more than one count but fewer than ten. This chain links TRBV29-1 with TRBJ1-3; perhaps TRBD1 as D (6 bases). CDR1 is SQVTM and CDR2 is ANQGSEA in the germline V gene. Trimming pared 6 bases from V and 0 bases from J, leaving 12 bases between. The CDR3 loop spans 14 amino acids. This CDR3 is CSVKGGISGNTIYF. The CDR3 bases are TGCAGCGTGAAAGGGGGGATCTCTGGAAACACCATATATTTT.